The T cell receptor beta chain described here comes from a study of molecular identifiers for immune sequencing clone quantification. Naive CD8 T cell sorting was performed on the CD8+CD4-CCR7+CD45RA+ phenotype. The V gene lost 3 bases and the J gene lost 4 bases, with 19 bases spanning the gap. Germline V CDR1 and CDR2: PRHDT, FYEKMQ (reference sequence). This CDR3 has 16 amino acids. TCRdb processed the PCR reads anew with MiXCR; each CDR3 protein has one entry. The data contain about 510,000 distinct CDR3 sequences, less than 30% of them singletons. Only a few counts were recorded for this clonotype.

The chain employs TRBV13 and TRBJ2-7; TRBD2 is a possible D gene (6 bases). This clonotype originated in a human donor in good health. Some libraries in this study had Jurkat cell RNA spiked in. The sequenced material came from naive CD8+ T cells from blood, with Jurkat cell RNA spiked in. Sample subset: FACS-sorted CD8+CD4-CCR7+CD45RA+ naive T cells. The CDR3 DNA reads as TGTGCCAGCAGCTTCCGCCGGGAGTCCCAATTTTACGAGCAGTACTTC. It codes for CASSFRRESQFYEQYF.